Shown below are 25 T cell receptor beta chains from a single sample sequenced in a study of T cell repertoires in cytomegalovirus infection. TCRdb reprocessed the reads via MiXCR and lists one record per CDR3 protein. The profile shows roughly 500,000 distinct CDR3 sequences, about 17% of them singletons. Sequencing used CD8+ T cells from PBMCs. The receptors originated from a human donor in good health (CMV status not recorded). Some clones in this sample may be carry-over from other donors' samples.

This clonotype occurred many times. The rearrangement links TRBV7-9 to TRBJ2-7; D may be TRBD2 (5 bases). Germline V gene lookup returns CDR1 SEHNR and CDR2 FQNEAQ (reference sequence). The ends were cut back, 4 bases at V and 4 bases at J, with 17 bases in the middle. The CDR3 is made up of 15 amino acids. The DNA of the CDR3 is TGTGCCAGCAGCTCCTCGGGGTCTCCTCCTTACGAGCAGTACTTC. Translating gives CASSSSGSPPYEQYF.

The CDR3 region has the DNA TGCAGCGTTTTGCAGGGCTACAATGAGCAGTTCTTC. Translation gives CSVLQGYNEQFF. V gene TRBV29-1 combines with J gene TRBJ2-1; perhaps TRBD1 as D (5 bases). The V gene lost 5 bases and the J gene lost 3 bases, with 8 bases spanning the gap. The V gene's germline CDR1 is SQVTM and CDR2 ANQGSEA. This CDR3 contains 12 residues.

V gene TRBV5-5 combines with J gene TRBJ1-5, with TRBD1 matching over 10 bases. CDR3 length equals 16 residues. The junction had 6 bases not matched to a gene; V was cut back by 4 bases and J by 2 bases. The germline gives CDR1 SGHKS, CDR2 YYEKEE (reference sequence). The CDR3 loop is CASSGSGTGGNQPQHF. The CDR3, as DNA: TGTGCCAGCAGCGGGAGTGGGACAGGGGGCAATCAGCCCCAGCATTTT. The complete variable domain, with remaining parts taken from reference TRBV5-5 and TRBJ1-5, reads DAGVTQSPTHLIKTRGQQVTLRCSPISGHKSVSWYQQVLGQGPQFIFQYYEKEERGRGNFPDRFSARQFPNYSSELNVNALLLGDSALYLCASSGSGTGGNQPQHFGDGTRLSIL.

This clonotype was recorded many times. This chain joins TRBV7-6 and TRBJ2-2, with TRBD1 as a possible D gene (6 bases). Trimming took 5 bases from V and 2 from J, leaving 15 bases between them. The CDR3 covers 16 residues. Germline CDR1 reads SGHVS; CDR2 reads FNYEAQ. The CDR3 loop reads CASSPETGGNTGELFF. CDR3 DNA: TGTGCCAGCAGCCCAGAGACAGGCGGAAACACCGGGGAGCTGTTTTTT.

This clonotype was seen a handful of times. The rearrangement uses TRBV5-1 and TRBJ2-7; D may correspond to TRBD1 or TRBD2 (7 bases each). This CDR3 contains 15 residues. Between the trimmed V and J ends, which lost 7 bases and 3 bases, there was a span of 20 bases. CDR1 and CDR2 from the germline V gene are SGHRS and YFSETQ. The CDR3 DNA follows: TGCGCCAGCCGAAGAGGGAGGGGGCTTAGCTACGAGCAGTACTTC. This codes for CASRRGRGLSYEQYF.

The chain couples TRBV6-4 to TRBJ2-1; TRBD1 matches 10 bases. Losses at the gene ends were 5 bases for V and 2 bases for J; bases not matched to a gene: 9. Per germline, CDR1 MRHNA and CDR2 SNTAGT. The length of the CDR3 is 17 residues. The CDR3 loop reads CASSPGTGVETYNEQFF. CDR3 in DNA: TGTGCCAGCAGTCCCGGGACAGGGGTGGAAACCTACAATGAGCAGTTCTTC.

To note about this clonotype: An end of the junction does not agree with germline; a read error may underlie this. The chain carries TRBV12-3 or TRBV12-4 and TRBJ2-3; 8 bases fit TRBD2. CDR3 size: 15 residues. The CDR3: CASSLAGTSTDTQYF. CDR3 sequence (DNA): TGTGCCAGCAGTCTAGCGGGCACTAGCACAGATACGCAGTATTTT.

The chain employs TRBV7-3 and TRBJ2-5; D may match TRBD1 or TRBD2 (6 bases each). CDR1 and CDR2 from the germline V gene are SGHTA and FQGTGA. The CDR3 runs 13 residues. The germline V and J ends were trimmed by 5 bases and 6 bases, with 13 bases remaining between them. CDR3 loop: CASSIEGGQTQYF. The CDR3 region has the DNA TGTGCCAGCAGCATAGAGGGGGGCCAGACCCAGTACTTC.

This clonotype was seen many times. The chain couples TRBV25-1 to TRBJ2-1; D is unclear. CDR3 length: 14 amino acids. Germline V gives CDR1 MGHDK, CDR2 SYGVNS. V was cut by 3 bases and J by 8 bases, with 14 bases left in between. The DNA for the CDR3 is TGTGCCAGCAGTGAGCACCATCTTACTGATGAGCAGTTCTTC. Its protein product is CASSEHHLTDEQFF.

This clonotype was detected a few times. The chain joins TRBV6-8 to TRBJ2-7; D unresolved. This CDR3 is built from 12 residues. The V end lost 4 bases, the J end lost 6 bases, and 10 bases lay between the germline ends. Germline values: CDR1 MNHGY, CDR2 SAAAGT. The CDR3 loop reads CASSLWRGEQYF. The CDR3 nucleotides are TGTGCCAGCAGTTTGTGGCGCGGCGAGCAGTACTTC.

This clonotype has more than one count but fewer than ten. This sequence joins TRBV19 and TRBJ1-4, with 9 bases lining up with TRBD1. The CDR3 length is 16 residues. Germline assignment: CDR1 LNHDA and CDR2 SQIVND (reference sequence). The junction had 14 bases not matched to a gene; V was cut back by 7 bases and J by 8 bases. In DNA form, the CDR3 reads TGTGCCAGTACCGAAGGTTGGGGGACAGGGCACGAAAAACTGTTTTTT. This translates into CASTEGWGTGHEKLFF.

The chain combines TRBV9 with TRBJ2-2; D not certain. This CDR3 spans 13 amino acids. Germline V gene sequence: CDR1 SGDLS, CDR2 YYNGEE. V lost 0 bases and J 4 bases, leaving 4 bases between the germline ends. The CDR3 DNA is TGTGCCAGCAGCGTAGGCTTCACCGGGGAGCTGTTTTTT. Its protein product is CASSVGFTGELFF. Supplemented by reference TRBV9 and TRBJ2-2, the full variable domain reads DSGVTQTPKHLITATGQRVTLRCSPRSGDLSVYWYQQSLDQGLQFLIQYYNGEERAKGNILERFSAQQFPDLHSELNLSSLELGDSALYFCASSVGFTGELFFGEGSRLTVL.

There are a few counts of this clonotype. The chain uses TRBV6-5 and TRBJ1-1; D might be TRBD1 (5 bases). This CDR3 is built from 14 residues. Germline V gives CDR1 MNHEY, CDR2 SVGAGI. The V end was cut by 4 bases, the J end by 5 bases, with 14 bases between. CDR3 in DNA: TGTGCCAGCAGTTTCAGGGAAGGAGGGACTGAAGCTTTCTTT. Encoded protein: CASSFREGGTEAFF.

This clonotype has more than one count but fewer than ten. The chain has TRBV5-6 and TRBJ2-3, with 10 bases lining up with TRBD2. V dropped 0 bases and J dropped 5; count of bases not matched to a gene: 12. The CDR3 extends over 18 amino acids. Germline V gene lookup returns CDR1 SGHDT and CDR2 YYEEEE. DNA of the CDR3: TGTGCCAGCAGCTTGGGTGGACTAGCGGCTTACCCTGGAGATACGCAGTATTTT. It encodes CASSLGGLAAYPGDTQYF.

About this clonotype itself: It may be a read error: a sequence one base away is much more abundant. The CDR3 ends on some other residue instead of the conserved phenylalanine or tryptophan, so this is likely a read error. Written as DNA, the CDR3 is TGTGCCAGCAGCCCCCCCGGACGGGCTGGAAGCGAGCAGTACTTA. This codes for CASSPPGRAGSEQYL. The chain couples TRBV7-8 to TRBJ2-7, with no clear D. The V end lost 5 bases, the J end lost 6 bases, and 20 bases lay between the germline ends. This CDR3 region has 15 residues. Germline loops: CDR1 SGHVS, CDR2 FQNEAQ.

A remark on this clonotype: One junction end disagrees with the germline gene, perhaps due to a read error. The rearrangement joins TRBV12-3 or TRBV12-4 to TRBJ2-2; D might be TRBD1 (7 bases). The CDR3 is 17 residues long. CDR3 in DNA: TGTGCCAGCGACGGCGCGGAGGGACAGCTGTATCCCGGTGAGCTGTTTTTT. This gives the protein CASDGAEGQLYPGELFF.

The sample holds many counts of this clonotype. V and J are TRBV11-2 and TRBJ1-4, with D maybe TRBD1 (6 bases). This CDR3 spans 12 amino acids. Between the trimmed V and J ends, which lost 5 bases and 8 bases, there was a span of 9 bases. The germline V gene has CDR1 SGHAT and CDR2 FQNNGV. CDR3 sequence: CASSMGGEKLFF. The CDR3 DNA sequence: TGTGCCAGCAGCATGGGGGGCGAAAAACTGTTTTTT.

In this sample, this clonotype turned up many times. The rearrangement uses TRBV7-9 and TRBJ1-5; D gene ambiguous. Germline V lookup: CDR1 SEHNR, CDR2 FQNEAQ (reference sequence). There are 12 residues in the CDR3. Trimming pared 6 bases from V and 2 bases from J, leaving 5 bases between. The CDR3 sequence: CASSQGNQPQHF. In DNA form, the CDR3 reads TGTGCCAGCAGTCAGGGCAATCAGCCCCAGCATTTT.

The chain carries TRBV6-5 and TRBJ1-1, with 7 bases aligning to TRBD1. V lost 2 bases, J lost 5 bases, and 5 bases stayed unmatched. CDR1 is MNHEY, CDR2 SVGAGI, per germline. There are 14 residues in the CDR3. CDR3 sequence (DNA): TGTGCCAGCAGTTACAGGGGGCAGTCGACTGAAGCTTTCTTT. Amino acid sequence: CASSYRGQSTEAFF.

This chain links TRBV9 with TRBJ1-4; no firm D call. Germline-derived CDR1 and CDR2 are SGDLS and YYNGEE. The CDR3 extends over 15 amino acids. V lost 0 bases, J lost 6 bases, and 12 bases lay in between. CDR3 loop: CASSVAVLKDEKLFF. CDR3 bases: TGTGCCAGCAGCGTAGCTGTACTCAAGGATGAAAAACTGTTTTTT. Filled out from reference TRBV9 and TRBJ1-4, the complete variable domain reads DSGVTQTPKHLITATGQRVTLRCSPRSGDLSVYWYQQSLDQGLQFLIQYYNGEERAKGNILERFSAQQFPDLHSELNLSSLELGDSALYFCASSVAVLKDEKLFFGSGTQLSVL.

This clonotype was observed a few times. This chain links TRBV6-1 with TRBJ2-1, with D perhaps matching TRBD1 or TRBD2 (5 bases each). Trimming cost V 1 base and J 6 bases, with 19 bases left between them. The germline gives CDR1 MNHNS, CDR2 SASEGT. The CDR3 has 17 residues. The CDR3 reads CASSEETRGYGLNEQFF. Written as DNA, the CDR3 is TGTGCCAGCAGTGAAGAAACTCGGGGCTACGGCCTCAATGAGCAGTTCTTC.

The V call is TRBV11-2, the J call TRBJ1-1; D is perhaps TRBD1 (5 bases). The CDR3 contains 13 residues. Germline V gene data show CDR1 as SGHAT and CDR2 as FQNNGV. V shed 1 base and J shed 6 bases, with 9 bases lying between them. CDR3 bases: TGTGCCAGCAGCTTAGGGATGGGGGCTGAAGCTTTCTTT. This translates into CASSLGMGAEAFF. Combining the CDR3 with reference TRBV11-2 and TRBJ1-1 gives the whole variable domain EAGVAQSPRYKIIEKRQSVAFWCNPISGHATLYWYQQILGQGPKLLIQFQNNGVVDDSQLPKDRFSAERLKGVDSTLKIQPAKLEDSAVYLCASSLGMGAEAFFGQGTRLTVV.

In this sample, this clonotype turned up many times. The genes are TRBV7-2 and TRBJ2-1, with 10 bases matching TRBD2. The germline V gene has CDR1 SGHTA and CDR2 FQGNSA. Losses at the gene ends were 2 bases for V and 7 bases for J; bases not matched to a gene: 5. This CDR3 has 15 amino acids. The DNA for the CDR3 is TGTGCCAGCAGCTTAAGCGGGAGGGCCGGGAATGAGCAGTTCTTC. Protein: CASSLSGRAGNEQFF.

A remark on this clonotype: Relative to the germline gene, one junction end is altered; a read error may explain this. The rearrangement links TRBV7-8 to TRBJ2-7; the D gene is possibly TRBD2 (6 bases). Germline CDR1 is SGHVS and CDR2 is FQNEAQ. The CDR3 is made up of 12 amino acids. The CDR3 DNA follows: TGTGCCATCAGCACGGGACTGCTCGAGCAGTACTTC. This translates into CAISTGLLEQYF.

The sample holds a few counts of this clonotype. The V call is TRBV19, the J call TRBJ2-1; 10 bases line up with TRBD2. Germline trimming cut 5 bases from V and 2 bases from J; bases unmatched to any gene: 3. This CDR3 has 15 residues. CDR1 is LNHDA, CDR2 SQIVND, per germline (reference sequence). The CDR3 loop reads CASSFSGGTYNEQFF. In DNA, the CDR3 is TGTGCCAGTAGTTTTAGCGGGGGGACCTACAATGAGCAGTTCTTC.